Listed below are T cell receptor beta chains from one sample, sequenced in a study of graft-versus-host responses after intestinal transplantation. Profiling relied on immunoSEQ multiplex PCR, and the TCRdb table lists in-frame clones only, not all of them. The sample comprises about 130,000 clones, around 90% of which are singletons, and approximately 0.2% rests with the top ten. These receptors' targets are unknown. The sample was unstimulated CD4+ T cells sorted from spleen or lymph node cells, taken before intestinal transplant. These receptors were obtained from a human donor who received an intestinal transplant. The CDR3 runs from the conserved cysteine through the conserved F or W. Fields, in order: CDR3 protein, CDR3 DNA, J gene, clone size, D gene, V gene. The D gene is left open where the match is weak. Rows give clone size only sometimes, using once, few, many, or a class for an expanded clone.

CDR3aa: CASSSTSGAYNSPLHF; CDR3nt: TGTGCCAGCAGCTCGACTTCAGGGGCCTATAATTCACCCCTCCACTTT; j_gene: TRBJ1-6; abundance: NA; d_gene: NA; v_gene: TRBV7-8
CDR3aa: CASSLAGTEAFF; CDR3nt: TGTGCCAGCAGCTTAGCGGGGACTGAAGCTTTCTTT; j_gene: TRBJ1-1; abundance: NA; d_gene: NA; v_gene: TRBV7-9
CDR3aa: CASSLSGTTSTDTQYF; CDR3nt: TGTGCCAGCAGCTTATCCGGGACAACTAGCACAGATACGCAGTATTTT; j_gene: TRBJ2-3; abundance: NA; d_gene: NA; v_gene: TRBV7-2
CDR3aa: CASRYQETQYF; CDR3nt: TGTGCCAGCAGGTACCAAGAGACCCAGTACTTC; j_gene: TRBJ2-5; abundance: NA; d_gene: NA; v_gene: TRBV7-6
CDR3aa: CASSLSSGVSGNTIYF; CDR3nt: TGTGCCAGCAGCTTGTCTTCAGGCGTCTCTGGAAACACCATATATTTT; j_gene: TRBJ1-3; abundance: NA; d_gene: NA; v_gene: TRBV5-8
CDR3aa: CASSLGFVERGYTF; CDR3nt: TGTGCCAGCAGCTTAGGATTCGTAGAGCGGGGCTACACCTTC; j_gene: TRBJ1-2; abundance: NA; d_gene: NA; v_gene: TRBV11-2
CDR3aa: CASSYSGSLPTPLHF; CDR3nt: TGTGCCAGCAGTTACTCGGGCAGCTTACCTACACCCCTCCACTTT; j_gene: TRBJ1-6; abundance: NA; d_gene: NA; v_gene: TRBV6-5
CDR3aa: CASSGGGQLNTKNIQYF; CDR3nt: TGTGCCAGTAGTGGGGGTGGGCAGCTAAACACCAAAAACATTCAGTACTTC; j_gene: TRBJ2-4; abundance: NA; d_gene: NA; v_gene: TRBV19
CDR3aa: CASSQDISEKQYF; CDR3nt: TGCGCCAGCAGCCAAGATATTTCCGAGAAGCAGTACTTC; j_gene: TRBJ2-7; abundance: NA; d_gene: NA; v_gene: TRBV4-3
CDR3aa: CASSTGTGTDTQYF; CDR3nt: TGTGCCAGCAGTACCGGGACGGGCACAGATACGCAGTATTTT; j_gene: TRBJ2-3; abundance: NA; d_gene: NA; v_gene: TRBV28
CDR3aa: CASSLVVGEAYEQYF; CDR3nt: TGTGCCAGCAGCTTAGTGGTGGGGGAAGCCTACGAGCAGTACTTC; j_gene: TRBJ2-7; abundance: once; d_gene: NA; v_gene: TRBV7-2
CDR3aa: CASSYRGTDTQYF; CDR3nt: TGTGCCAGCAGTTACAGGGGCACAGATACGCAGTATTTT; j_gene: TRBJ2-3; abundance: few; d_gene: NA; v_gene: TRBV7-6
CDR3aa: CASSLSGSDSYEQYF; CDR3nt: TGTGCCAGCAGTTTATCGGGCAGCGATTCCTACGAGCAGTACTTC; j_gene: TRBJ2-7; abundance: NA; d_gene: NA; v_gene: TRBV27
CDR3aa: CASSLGGNGGRSSGNTIYF; CDR3nt: TGTGCCAGCAGCTTAGGAGGGAATGGGGGAAGGAGCTCTGGAAACACCATATATTTT; j_gene: TRBJ1-3; abundance: NA; d_gene: NA; v_gene: TRBV7-9
CDR3aa: CASSMGQGNGYTF; CDR3nt: TGTGCCAGTAGTATGGGACAGGGGAACGGCTACACCTTC; j_gene: TRBJ1-2; abundance: NA; d_gene: TRBD1; v_gene: TRBV19
CDR3aa: CASSILAELTDWQYF; CDR3nt: TGTGCCAGCAGCATACTAGCGGAACTCACAGATTGGCAGTATTTT; j_gene: TRBJ2-3; abundance: NA; d_gene: TRBD2; v_gene: TRBV5-6
CDR3aa: CASSLGLLQNIQYF; CDR3nt: TGTGCCAGCAGCTTGGGACTCCTCCAAAACATTCAGTACTTC; j_gene: TRBJ2-4; abundance: NA; d_gene: NA; v_gene: TRBV5-6
CDR3aa: CASSQTYRDSWGTQYF; CDR3nt: TGCGCCAGCAGCCAAACCTATCGGGACTCCTGGGGGACCCAGTACTTC; j_gene: TRBJ2-5; abundance: NA; d_gene: NA; v_gene: TRBV5-1
CDR3aa: CASGLGNRNTIYF; CDR3nt: TGTGCTAGTGGTTTGGGCAACAGAAACACCATATATTTT; j_gene: TRBJ1-3; abundance: NA; d_gene: NA; v_gene: TRBV12-5
CDR3aa: CASSSSGSTNEQFF; CDR3nt: TGTGCCAGCAGCTCTAGCGGGAGTACCAATGAGCAGTTCTTC; j_gene: TRBJ2-1; abundance: NA; d_gene: TRBD2; v_gene: TRBV7-3
CDR3aa: CASSQDSLTGLGLTDTQYF; CDR3nt: TGTGCCAGCAGCCAAGATAGCCTAACAGGATTAGGACTCACAGATACGCAGTATTTT; j_gene: TRBJ2-3; abundance: NA; d_gene: NA; v_gene: TRBV14
CDR3aa: CASSPTGGDYGYTF; CDR3nt: TGTGCCAGCAGCCCGACAGGGGGCGACTATGGCTACACCTTC; j_gene: TRBJ1-2; abundance: NA; d_gene: TRBD1; v_gene: TRBV5-4
CDR3aa: CASSIDRGRDEQYF; CDR3nt: TGTGCCAGTAGTATAGATCGGGGCAGGGACGAGCAGTACTTC; j_gene: TRBJ2-7; abundance: NA; d_gene: NA; v_gene: TRBV19
CDR3aa: CAISESRRPEDGYTF; CDR3nt: TGTGCCATCAGTGAGTCGAGAAGGCCGGAGGATGGCTACACCTTC; j_gene: TRBJ1-2; abundance: NA; d_gene: NA; v_gene: TRBV10-3
CDR3aa: CASSPGTGSDTQYF; CDR3nt: TGTGCCAGCTCACCGGGGACAGGGTCAGATACGCAGTATTTT; j_gene: TRBJ2-3; abundance: NA; d_gene: TRBD1; v_gene: TRBV18
CDR3aa: CAIRGLADNEQFF; CDR3nt: TGTGCCATCAGGGGACTAGCGGACAATGAGCAGTTCTTC; j_gene: TRBJ2-1; abundance: NA; d_gene: TRBD2; v_gene: TRBV10-3
CDR3aa: CASSPTGAEQFF; CDR3nt: TGTGCCAGCAGCCCCACAGGGGCCGAGCAGTTCTTC; j_gene: TRBJ2-1; abundance: NA; d_gene: TRBD1; v_gene: TRBV7-3
CDR3aa: CASSFNSYNEQFF; CDR3nt: TGTGCCAGCAGCTTCAATTCATACAATGAGCAGTTCTTC; j_gene: TRBJ2-1; abundance: NA; d_gene: NA; v_gene: TRBV7-2
CDR3aa: CASRQSSISYEQYF; CDR3nt: TGTGCCAGCAGGCAGTCGAGTATCAGCTACGAGCAGTACTTC; j_gene: TRBJ2-7; abundance: NA; d_gene: NA; v_gene: TRBV4-2
CDR3aa: CASRSLTVRASGELFF; CDR3nt: TGTGCCAGCAGATCACTGACAGTTCGTGCCTCCGGGGAGCTGTTTTTT; j_gene: TRBJ2-2; abundance: NA; d_gene: NA; v_gene: TRBV7-9
CDR3aa: CASSRGNSYEQYF; CDR3nt: TGTGCCAGTAGTCGGGGGAACTCCTACGAGCAGTACTTC; j_gene: TRBJ2-7; abundance: NA; d_gene: NA; v_gene: TRBV19
CDR3aa: CASSFRDSYNEQFF; CDR3nt: TGCGCCAGCAGCTTCCGGGATTCCTACAATGAGCAGTTCTTC; j_gene: TRBJ2-1; abundance: NA; d_gene: NA; v_gene: TRBV5-1
CDR3aa: CASSTLSGRIYEQFF; CDR3nt: TGCGCCAGCAGCACTCTTAGCGGGAGGATATATGAGCAGTTCTTC; j_gene: TRBJ2-1; abundance: NA; d_gene: TRBD2; v_gene: TRBV5-1
CDR3aa: CASSDRENTEAFF; CDR3nt: TGTGCCAGCAGTGACAGGGAGAACACTGAAGCTTTCTTT; j_gene: TRBJ1-1; abundance: once; d_gene: NA; v_gene: TRBV2
CDR3aa: CASSLEGRGLGELFF; CDR3nt: TGTGCCAGCAGCTTAGAAGGCAGGGGTTTGGGGGAGCTGTTTTTT; j_gene: TRBJ2-2; abundance: NA; d_gene: NA; v_gene: TRBV7-2
CDR3aa: CASSQVSSYYNEQFF; CDR3nt: TGCGCCAGCAGCCAAGTTAGCTCTTACTACAATGAGCAGTTCTTC; j_gene: TRBJ2-1; abundance: NA; d_gene: NA; v_gene: TRBV4-3
CDR3aa: CASSETSGTPDTQYF; CDR3nt: TGTGCCAGCAGTGAAACTAGCGGGACCCCAGATACGCAGTATTTT; j_gene: TRBJ2-3; abundance: NA; d_gene: TRBD2; v_gene: TRBV6-4
CDR3aa: CAWDRGGGGNEQFF; CDR3nt: TGTGCCTGGGACAGGGGAGGGGGGGGCAATGAGCAGTTCTTC; j_gene: TRBJ2-1; abundance: NA; d_gene: NA; v_gene: TRBV30
CDR3aa: CASSIGQGTSYNEQFF; CDR3nt: TGTGCCAGCAGCATTGGACAGGGAACCTCCTACAATGAGCAGTTCTTC; j_gene: TRBJ2-1; abundance: NA; d_gene: TRBD1; v_gene: TRBV5-4
CDR3aa: CAWSATSTNQPQHF; CDR3nt: TGTGCCTGGAGCGCTACAAGTACGAATCAGCCCCAGCATTTT; j_gene: TRBJ1-5; abundance: once; d_gene: NA; v_gene: TRBV30
CDR3aa: CASSLSGGPYEQYF; CDR3nt: TGTGCCAGCAGTTTAAGCGGGGGACCCTACGAGCAGTACTTC; j_gene: TRBJ2-7; abundance: once; d_gene: TRBD2; v_gene: TRBV28
CDR3aa: CASSLDPDIYEQYF; CDR3nt: TGTGCCAGCAGTCTCGATCCCGATATCTACGAGCAGTACTTC; j_gene: TRBJ2-7; abundance: NA; d_gene: NA; v_gene: TRBV6-6